These 21 T cell receptor beta chains share one sample of origin, sequenced in a study of blood T cell repertoires in COVID-19. Method: immunoSEQ multiplex PCR; TCRdb's copy keeps in-frame clones and lacks some. The sample consists of nearly 250,000 clones, about 90% of them appearing once. Sequencing was performed on PBMCs or T cells enriched from blood (not recorded which). Receptor source: a man in his fifties who had been exposed to COVID-19.

Comments on this clone: The junction does not match germline at one end; this may be a read error. The rearrangement uses TRBV5-1 and TRBJ1-6; tentatively, D is TRBD1 (5 bases). Per germline, CDR1 SGHRS and CDR2 YFSETQ. The CDR3 spans 18 residues. The CDR3 DNA reads TGCGCAAGCAGATTTGGCGGGGGACGTCGTTATTATAATTCACCCCTCCACTTT. Translation: CASRFGGGRRYYNSPLHF.

This rearrangement joins TRBV4-1 to TRBJ1-5; a weak D match, TRBD1 (6 bases). Germline CDR1 reads MGHRA; CDR2 reads YSYEKL. Trimming took 2 bases from V and 2 from J, leaving 7 bases between them. The CDR3 totals 14 residues. The CDR3 sequence: CASSQRQGNQPQHF. The CDR3 DNA reads as TGCGCCAGCAGCCAAAGACAGGGCAATCAGCCCCAGCATTTT.

The genes are TRBV24-1 and TRBJ2-1; 9 positions match TRBD2. Germline lookup yields CDR1 KGHDR and CDR2 SFDVKD. This CDR3 contains 16 residues. V was pared by 0 bases and J by 4 bases, with 3 bases of the junction left unmatched. DNA for the CDR3: TGTGCCACCAGTGATTTGCGCGGGGGGGCTTACAATGAGCAGTTCTTC. The encoded protein is CATSDLRGGAYNEQFF.

The CDR3 coding sequence is TGTGCCAGCAGTCTTAACAGGGGCGAGCAGTACGTC. The encoded protein is CASSLNRGEQYV. The V call is TRBV14, the J call TRBJ2-7, with 7 bases lining up with TRBD1. The V segment lost 6 bases and the J segment 6 bases; nucleotides outside the gene matches: 5. From germline, CDR1 is SGHDN and CDR2 FVKESK. This CDR3 is built from 12 residues.

The CDR3 is CASSQESRGDTQYF. The CDR3, as DNA: TGTGCCAGCAGCCAAGAAAGCAGGGGAGATACGCAGTATTTT. J is TRBJ2-3 and V is TRBV4-2, with D tentatively TRBD1 (6 bases). CDR3 length: 14 amino acids. Trimming took 0 bases from V and 5 from J, leaving 9 bases between them. Germline V gene sequence: CDR1 LGHNA, CDR2 YNFKEQ.

This sequence joins TRBV7-2 and TRBJ2-3, with D hard to call. The V gene lost 0 bases and the J gene lost 3 bases, with 7 bases spanning the gap. CDR1 and CDR2 from the germline V gene are SGHTA and FQGNSA. The CDR3 runs to 14 residues. CDR3 nucleotide sequence: TGTGCCAGCAGCTTAGCGCGGAGAACAGATACGCAGTATTTT. Its translation is CASSLARRTDTQYF.

The DNA of the CDR3 is TGTGCCAGTGCTGGGGGGGCAAGAAATCAGCCCCAGCATTTT. Protein sequence: CASAGGARNQPQHF. This chain links TRBV3-1 (or the pseudogene TRBV3-2) with TRBJ1-5; possibly TRBD1 for D (6 bases). The CDR3 covers 14 residues. Germline V lookup: CDR1 LGHDT, CDR2 YNNKEL (reference sequence). V gave up 9 bases and J gave up 4 bases, with 16 bases separating them.

The CDR3 DNA sequence: TGCGCCAGCAGCTTTTCCGGGACTAGCGGCCGCACAGATACGCAGTATTTT. Protein product: CASSFSGTSGRTDTQYF. The chain is built from TRBV5-1 and TRBJ2-3; 11 nucleotides line up with TRBD2. CDR3 size: 17 residues. CDR1 is SGHRS and CDR2 is YFSETQ in the germline V gene. V lost 2 bases to trimming and J lost 1 base; unmatched junction nucleotides: 6.

CDR3 sequence (DNA): TGTGCCTCCCAAGGGTGGACAGGGAGGTCTGGAAACACCATATATTTT. It is translated as CASQGWTGRSGNTIYF. This sequence joins TRBV7-9 and TRBJ1-3, with TRBD1 matching 8 bases. The CDR3 totals 16 residues. V shed 11 bases, J shed 1 base, and the junction held 13 bases outside the gene matches. Germline V gene sequence: CDR1 SEHNR, CDR2 FQNEAQ (reference sequence).

The V call is TRBV7-3, the J call TRBJ2-5, with 7 bases lining up with TRBD2. The CDR3 runs 13 residues. Germline CDR1 reads SGHTA; CDR2 reads FQGTGA. V dropped 2 bases and J dropped 5; count of bases not matched to a gene: 2. CDR3 loop: CASSLVRGETQYF. The CDR3 DNA follows: TGTGCCAGCAGCTTAGTGCGGGGGGAGACCCAGTACTTC.

The rearrangement uses TRBV9 and TRBJ1-2; 7 bases are a match to TRBD1. V lost 3 bases to trimming and J lost 4 bases; unmatched junction nucleotides: 9. This CDR3 contains 15 residues. Per germline, CDR1 SGDLS and CDR2 YYNGEE. CDR3 in amino acids: CASSAEGQSAYGYTF. CDR3 sequence (DNA): TGTGCCAGCAGCGCCGAGGGACAGAGTGCCTATGGCTACACCTTC.

The gene calls are TRBV7-9 and TRBJ2-7; D ambiguous. This CDR3 region has 12 residues. Trimming removed 6 bases from V and 3 bases from J, with 9 bases in between. Germline assignment: CDR1 SEHNR and CDR2 FQNEAQ (reference sequence). The CDR3 DNA reads TGTGCCAGCAGTACGGGTAGCTACGAGCAGTACGTC. It is translated as CASSTGSYEQYV.

The chain joins TRBV2 to TRBJ1-4, with D tentatively TRBD1 (5 bases). The CDR3 sequence is 15 residues long. V shed 7 bases and J shed 2 bases, with 14 bases lying between them. Germline lookup yields CDR1 SNHLY and CDR2 FYNNEI. The CDR3 DNA follows: TGTGCCAGCACAGCTCAGGGTGTGACTAATGAAAAACTGTTTTTT. Its protein is CASTAQGVTNEKLFF.

The chain has TRBV28 and TRBJ1-2; 7 positions match TRBD1. CDR3 length equals 18 residues. V lost 5 bases to trimming and J lost 0 bases; unmatched junction nucleotides: 15. Germline CDR1 reads MDHEN; CDR2 reads SYDVKM. The DNA for the CDR3 is TGTGCCAGCAGTCGTCGTTTCTTTAGGACAGGAGCTAACTATGGCTACACCTTC. It is translated as CASSRRFFRTGANYGYTF.

This clone has just one count. This chain links TRBV29-1 with TRBJ1-2; 8 nucleotides line up with TRBD1. The CDR3 contains 14 residues. After removal of 1 base from V and 1 base from J, the junction contained 2 bases not matched to a gene. Germline CDR1 SQVTM, CDR2 ANQGSEA. The CDR3 is CSVEVTGDNYGYTF. The CDR3 DNA follows: TGCAGCGTTGAAGTGACAGGGGATAACTATGGCTACACCTTC.

The rearrangement links TRBV11-2 to TRBJ2-6; D might be TRBD2 (5 bases). The CDR3 contains 16 residues. V was pared by 6 bases and J by 1 base, with 13 bases between. CDR1 and CDR2 from the germline V gene are SGHAT and FQNNGV. The CDR3 loop is CASSSPRGSGANVLTF. The CDR3 DNA is TGTGCCAGCAGTTCCCCCCGGGGATCTGGGGCCAACGTCCTGACTTTC.

J is TRBJ2-5 and V is TRBV28; TRBD2 matches at 7 bases. This CDR3 region has 16 residues. Germline-derived CDR1 and CDR2 are MDHEN and SYDVKM. J gave up 5 bases and V 6 bases, and 15 bases lay outside the gene matches. CDR3 nucleotide sequence: TGTGCCAGCAGCCCCCTCGGAGTCGGGAGGAGGGAGACCCAGTACTTC. Translated: CASSPLGVGRRETQYF.

The chain joins TRBV5-1 to TRBJ1-2; D possibly corresponds to TRBD1 (5 bases). V lost 4 bases, J lost 0 bases, and 10 bases lay in between. The CDR3 totals 14 residues. Germline assignment: CDR1 SGHRS and CDR2 YFSETQ. In nucleotides, the CDR3 is TGCGCCAGCAGCCCAGACAGCTCTAACTATGGCTACACCTTC. Amino acid sequence: CASSPDSSNYGYTF.

This chain uses TRBV12-3 or TRBV12-4 with TRBJ1-6, with D tentatively TRBD1 (5 bases). V lost 5 bases to trimming and J lost 9 bases, with 11 bases between them. This CDR3 contains 13 residues. The CDR3 spells CASSVQVGSPLHF. The CDR3 DNA reads as TGTGCCAGCAGTGTACAGGTCGGTTCACCCCTCCACTTT.

V and J are TRBV5-6 and TRBJ2-7, with 15 bases fitting TRBD2. Germline CDR1 and CDR2: SGHDT and YYEEEE. This CDR3 is built from 17 residues. The trim removed 4 bases at V and 5 bases at J, leaving 10 bases unmatched. CDR3 sequence (DNA): TGTGCCAGCAGCCAAGGACTAGCGGGGGGGATTTGGAACGAGCAGTACTTC. Translation: CASSQGLAGGIWNEQYF.

J is TRBJ1-1 and V is TRBV10-3, with TRBD1 as a possible D gene (6 bases). The ends were cut back, 4 bases at V and 0 bases at J, with 15 bases in the middle. The CDR3 sequence is 16 residues long. CDR1 and CDR2 (germline): ENHRY, SYGVKD. Here the CDR3 reads CAISGQTGLMNTEAFF. The CDR3, as DNA: TGTGCCATCAGTGGTCAAACAGGGCTCATGAACACTGAAGCTTTCTTT.